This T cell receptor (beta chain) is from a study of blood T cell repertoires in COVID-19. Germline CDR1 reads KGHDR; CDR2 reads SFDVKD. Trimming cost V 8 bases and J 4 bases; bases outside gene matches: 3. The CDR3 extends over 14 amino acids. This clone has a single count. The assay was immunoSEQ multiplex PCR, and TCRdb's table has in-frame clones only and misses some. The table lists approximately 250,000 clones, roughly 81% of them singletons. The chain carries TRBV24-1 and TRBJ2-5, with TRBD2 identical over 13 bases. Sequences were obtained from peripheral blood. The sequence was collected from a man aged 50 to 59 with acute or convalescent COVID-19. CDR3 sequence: CATTRLAGGETQYF. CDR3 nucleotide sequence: TGTGCCACCACTCGACTAGCGGGGGGAGAGACCCAGTACTTC.